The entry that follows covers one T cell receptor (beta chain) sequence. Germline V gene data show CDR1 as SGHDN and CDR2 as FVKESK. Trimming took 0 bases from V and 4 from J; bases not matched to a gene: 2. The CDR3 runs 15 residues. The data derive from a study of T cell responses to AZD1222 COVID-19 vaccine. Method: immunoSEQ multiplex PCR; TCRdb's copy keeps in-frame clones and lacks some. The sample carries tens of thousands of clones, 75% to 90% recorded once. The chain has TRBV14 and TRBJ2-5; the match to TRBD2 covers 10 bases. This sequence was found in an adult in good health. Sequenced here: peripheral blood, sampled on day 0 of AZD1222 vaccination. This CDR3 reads CASSQDSSGRETQYF. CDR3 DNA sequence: TGTGCCAGCAGCCAAGACTCTAGCGGGAGAGAGACCCAGTACTTC.